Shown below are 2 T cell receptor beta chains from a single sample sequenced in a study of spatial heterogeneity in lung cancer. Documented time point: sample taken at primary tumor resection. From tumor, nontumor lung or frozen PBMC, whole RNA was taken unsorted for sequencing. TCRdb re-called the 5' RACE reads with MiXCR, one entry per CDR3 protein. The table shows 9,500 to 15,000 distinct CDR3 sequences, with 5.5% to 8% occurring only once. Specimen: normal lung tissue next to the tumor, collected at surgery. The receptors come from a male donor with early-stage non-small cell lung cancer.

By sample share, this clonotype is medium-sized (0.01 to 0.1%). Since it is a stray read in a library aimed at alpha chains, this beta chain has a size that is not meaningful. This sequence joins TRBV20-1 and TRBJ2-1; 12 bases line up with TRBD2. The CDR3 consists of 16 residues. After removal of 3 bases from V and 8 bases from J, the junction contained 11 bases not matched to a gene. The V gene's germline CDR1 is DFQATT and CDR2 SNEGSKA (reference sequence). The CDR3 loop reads CSASPTSGSRIDEQFF. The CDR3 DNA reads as TGCAGTGCTAGCCCGACTAGCGGGAGTAGGATAGATGAGCAGTTCTTC.

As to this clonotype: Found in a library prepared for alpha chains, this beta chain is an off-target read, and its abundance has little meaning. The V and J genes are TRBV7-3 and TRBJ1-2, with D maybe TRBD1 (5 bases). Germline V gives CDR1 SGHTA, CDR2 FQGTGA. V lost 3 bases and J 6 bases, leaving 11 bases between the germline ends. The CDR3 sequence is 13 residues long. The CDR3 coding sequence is TGTGCCAGCAGCTTTCGAATAGGGGATGGCTACACCTTC. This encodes CASSFRIGDGYTF.